A single sample is the source of the 14 T cell receptor beta chains below, sequenced in a study of T cells in Graves' hyperthyroidism and ophthalmopathy. It was RNA transcripts that yielded the amplified TCR beta CDR3 regions. First-round RT-PCR of the TCR CDR3 relied on the HTBI primer set. TCRdb itself ran the multiplex PCR reads through MiXCR, one entry per CDR3 protein. The table has about 300,000 distinct CDR3 sequences, roughly an eighth seen once. The source material was blood. These TCRs come from a woman in her thirties or forties with Graves' hyperthyroidism.

This clonotype came up many times. The gene calls are TRBV29-1 and TRBJ2-3, with 7 bases lining up with TRBD2. Germline V gene lookup returns CDR1 SQVTM and CDR2 ANQGSEA. The CDR3 is made up of 14 amino acids. The junction had 6 bases not matched to a gene; V was cut back by 6 bases and J by 0 bases. The CDR3 bases are TGCAGCGTCGACTCGGGGGGTAGCACAGATACGCAGTATTTT. Amino acid sequence: CSVDSGGSTDTQYF.

This clonotype was seen ten or more times. This chain uses TRBV20-1 with TRBJ1-1, with D possibly matching TRBD1 (6 bases). The CDR3 contains 16 residues. Germline CDR1 DFQATT, CDR2 SNEGSKA (reference sequence). V lost 0 bases and J lost 2, with 16 bases in between. Written as DNA, the CDR3 is TGCAGTGCTAGAGAGGCTGGGGGGCATGGAAACACTGAAGCTTTCTTT. This encodes CSAREAGGHGNTEAFF.

There are many counts of this clonotype. The chain combines TRBV12-3 or TRBV12-4 with TRBJ1-1; tentatively, D is TRBD1 (5 bases). The length of the CDR3 is 14 residues. Trimming took 8 bases from V and 3 from J, leaving 16 bases between them. CDR3 loop: CASSRRGIDTEAFF. CDR3 DNA sequence: TGTGCCAGCTCCCGGCGGGGGATCGACACTGAAGCTTTCTTT.

V gene TRBV5-6 combines with J gene TRBJ2-7; D is uncertain. The CDR3 has 15 residues. Looked up from germline, CDR1 is SGHDT and CDR2 is YYEEEE. V was clipped by 4 bases and J by 1 base, with 15 bases between them. The CDR3 DNA reads as TGTGCCAGCAGCCTAAACGACGGGTTTTCCTACGAGCAGTACTTC. Residues: CASSLNDGFSYEQYF.

Ten or more counts support this clonotype. The rearrangement joins TRBV2 to TRBJ2-7, with TRBD2 matching 11 bases. This CDR3 contains 16 residues. In germline, CDR1 is SNHLY, CDR2 FYNNEI. Germline trimming cut 3 bases from V and 2 bases from J; bases unmatched to any gene: 6. CDR3 in DNA: TGTGCCAGCAGTGATACCCTAGCGGGAGGAACCTACGAGCAGTACTTC. Translated: CASSDTLAGGTYEQYF.

This clonotype occurred many times. This chain links TRBV28 with TRBJ2-7; D is undetermined. The CDR3 has 14 amino acids. Trimming shortened V by 5 bases and J by 4 bases, and 15 bases separated the two germline ends. Germline assignment: CDR1 MDHEN and CDR2 SYDVKM. CDR3 region: CASSTLIPPYEQYF. CDR3 bases: TGTGCCAGCAGTACACTTATCCCCCCATACGAGCAGTACTTC. The full variable domain, with the rest looked up from reference TRBV28 and TRBJ2-7, is DVKVTQSSRYLVKRTGEKVFLECVQDMDHENMFWYRQDPGLGLRLIYFSYDVKMKEKGDIPEGYSVSREKKERFSLILESASTNQTSMYLCASSTLIPPYEQYFGPGTRLTVT.

This clonotype was recorded many times. The CDR3 sequence: CASSSRLAGGGGANVLTF. DNA for the CDR3: TGTGCCAGCAGTTCTCGACTAGCGGGAGGCGGTGGGGCCAACGTCCTGACTTTC. V and J are TRBV27 and TRBJ2-6, with TRBD2 matching over 13 bases. The CDR3 extends over 18 amino acids. The J segment lost 3 bases and the V segment lost 4 bases, leaving 6 bases of the junction unmatched. Germline V gene lookup returns CDR1 MNHEY and CDR2 SMNVEV (reference sequence).

This clonotype was observed many times. CDR3 amino acids: CASSNPGQGDSPLHF. CDR3 coding DNA: TGTGCCAGCAGTAACCCGGGACAGGGGGATTCACCCCTCCACTTT. The gene calls are TRBV28 and TRBJ1-6, with 11 bases aligning to TRBD1. The germline CDR1 and CDR2 sequences are MDHEN and SYDVKM. There are 15 residues in the CDR3. V was pared by 5 bases and J by 8 bases, with 5 bases of the junction left unmatched.

This clonotype appeared a few times. This rearrangement joins TRBV18 to TRBJ2-3, with unresolved D. The CDR3 sequence is 15 residues long. Deletions cut 2 bases from V and 0 bases from J, with 9 bases between. Germline CDR1 reads KGHSH; CDR2 reads LQKENI. In DNA, the CDR3 is TGTGCCAGCTCACCATCCCAGGTGAGCACAGATACGCAGTATTTT. This translates into CASSPSQVSTDTQYF.

Many counts were recorded for this clonotype. The V call is TRBV7-9, the J call TRBJ1-1, with D hard to call. V lost 1 base, J lost 6 bases, and 6 bases lay in between. There are 12 residues in the CDR3. Germline V gives CDR1 SEHNR, CDR2 FQNEAQ (reference sequence). CDR3 residues: CASSLDLAEAFF. CDR3 DNA sequence: TGTGCCAGCAGCTTAGATTTAGCTGAAGCTTTCTTT.

The sample holds many counts of this clonotype. The chain recombines TRBV24-1 with TRBJ1-2; the D gene is possibly TRBD1 (5 bases). The CDR3 has 14 residues. The V gene's germline CDR1 is KGHDR and CDR2 SFDVKD. V shed 1 base and J shed 8 bases, with 13 bases lying between them. The CDR3 DNA is TGTGCCACCAGTGATTTCAAAGGGGCGAAGGGCTACACCTTC. The encoded protein is CATSDFKGAKGYTF.

This clonotype was counted between two and nine times. The chain carries TRBV20-1 and TRBJ1-6, with TRBD1 matching 8 bases. With V trimmed by 0 bases and J by 7 bases, 5 bases remained unmatched. The CDR3 spans 15 residues. CDR1 DFQATT and CDR2 SNEGSKA come from the germline V gene (reference sequence). CDR3: CSARDAGTGNSPLHF. The DNA for the CDR3 is TGCAGTGCTAGAGATGCCGGGACAGGCAATTCACCCCTCCACTTT.

This clonotype was detected many times. V usage is TRBV2 and J usage is TRBJ1-5; 8 nucleotides line up with TRBD1. The CDR3 loop spans 14 amino acids. V lost 7 bases and J lost 2; bases outside the gene matches: 4. Looked up from germline, CDR1 is SNHLY and CDR2 is FYNNEI. The CDR3 DNA reads as TGTGCCAGCATGGACAGGGCCGGCAATCAGCCCCAGCATTTT. Translated: CASMDRAGNQPQHF.

This clonotype occurred a few times. CDR3 residues: CASSQEGQGYNEQFF. Written as DNA, the CDR3 is TGCGCCAGCAGCCAAGAGGGACAGGGGTACAATGAGCAGTTCTTC. This chain connects TRBV4-1 to TRBJ2-1; 10 bases line up with TRBD1. The V segment lost 0 bases and the J segment 4 bases; nucleotides outside the gene matches: 0. Germline V gene lookup returns CDR1 MGHRA and CDR2 YSYEKL. The CDR3 sequence is 15 residues long.